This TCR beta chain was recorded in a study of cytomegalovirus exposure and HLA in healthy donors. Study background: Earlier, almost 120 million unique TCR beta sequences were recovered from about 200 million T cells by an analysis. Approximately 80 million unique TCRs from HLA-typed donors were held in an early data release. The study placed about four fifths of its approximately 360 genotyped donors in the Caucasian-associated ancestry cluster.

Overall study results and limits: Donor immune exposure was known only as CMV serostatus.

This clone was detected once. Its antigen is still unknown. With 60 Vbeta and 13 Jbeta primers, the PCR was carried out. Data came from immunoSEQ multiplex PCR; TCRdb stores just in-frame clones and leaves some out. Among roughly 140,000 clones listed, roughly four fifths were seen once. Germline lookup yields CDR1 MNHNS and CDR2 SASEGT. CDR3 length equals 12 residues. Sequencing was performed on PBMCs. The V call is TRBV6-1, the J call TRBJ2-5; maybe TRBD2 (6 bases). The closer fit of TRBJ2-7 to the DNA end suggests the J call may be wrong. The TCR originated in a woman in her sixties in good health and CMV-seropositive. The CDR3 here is CASSERGYEQYF. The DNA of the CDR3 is TGTGCCAGCAGTGAACGGGGGTACGAGCAGTACTTC.